Below, 32 T cell receptor beta chains from the same sample are listed, as sequenced in a study of OX40 agonist ivuxolimab in advanced cancers. The method was immunoSEQ multiplex PCR; TCRdb's version includes in-frame clones alone and lacks a portion of them. Here the sample spans about 46,000 clones, 88% being singletons. The sequencing used CD4+ or CD8+ T cells sorted from blood, collected in a trial of the OX40 agonist ivuxolimab. All receptors derive from an adult with an advanced solid tumor such as melanoma, head and neck, liver or kidney cancer.

This clone is medium-sized within its sample. V is TRBV11-3 and J is TRBJ2-1, with TRBD2 identical over 11 bases. The CDR3 extends over 17 amino acids. The junction had 6 bases not matched to a gene; V was cut back by 1 base and J by 4 bases. Germline CDR1 is SGHNT and CDR2 is YENEEA. CDR3 residues: CASSLGVTSGGYNEQFF. CDR3 sequence (DNA): TGTGCCAGCAGCTTAGGAGTCACTAGCGGGGGTTACAATGAGCAGTTCTTC. Combining the CDR3 with reference TRBV11-3 and TRBJ2-1 gives the whole variable domain EAGVVQSPRYKIIEKKQPVAFWCNPISGHNTLYWYLQNLGQGPELLIRYENEEAVDDSQLPKDRFSAERLKGVDSTLKIQPAELGDSAVYLCASSLGVTSGGYNEQFFGPGTRLTVL.

V and J are TRBV6-1 and TRBJ1-2, with TRBD1 matching over 10 bases. This CDR3 region has 14 residues. V dropped 0 bases and J dropped 8; count of bases not matched to a gene: 3. The germline V gene has CDR1 MNHNS and CDR2 SASEGT. In nucleotides, the CDR3 is TGTGCCAGCAGTGAAGCCGGGACAGGGGCCGGCTACACCTTC. Its translation is CASSEAGTGAGYTF.

V usage is TRBV25-1 and J usage is TRBJ2-3, with D uncertain. This CDR3 region has 13 residues. Germline CDR1 and CDR2: MGHDK and SYGVNS. V was cut by 3 bases and J by 3 bases, with 7 bases left in between. The chain's CDR3 is CASSDVNTDTQYF. The DNA of the CDR3 is TGTGCCAGCAGTGACGTGAATACAGATACGCAGTATTTT.

This chain uses TRBV7-6 with TRBJ2-2, with 8 bases fitting TRBD1. The CDR3 is 14 amino acids. V lost 6 bases, J lost 6 bases, and 6 bases stayed unmatched. Germline V lookup: CDR1 SGHVS, CDR2 FNYEAQ. CDR3 nucleotides: TGTGCCAGCAGTATGACAGGGGAGTCCGGGGAGCTGTTTTTT. Protein: CASSMTGESGELFF.

The chain carries TRBV7-9 and TRBJ2-1; D may be TRBD1 or TRBD2 (5 bases each). Trimming pared 6 bases from V and 6 bases from J, leaving 15 bases between. The CDR3 covers 14 residues. Germline loops: CDR1 SEHNR, CDR2 FQNEAQ (reference sequence). The chain's CDR3 is CASSGMGTSNEQFF. As DNA, the CDR3 is TGTGCCAGCAGTGGGATGGGGACCTCCAATGAGCAGTTCTTC.

The chain uses TRBV9 and TRBJ2-4; 13 positions match TRBD2. From germline, CDR1 is SGDLS and CDR2 YYNGEE. CDR3 size: 15 residues. V was clipped by 6 bases and J by 5 bases; unmatched bases: 5. CDR3 in amino acids: CASTNGLAGENIQYF. The CDR3 nucleotides read TGTGCCAGCACCAACGGACTAGCGGGAGAAAACATTCAGTACTTC.

The chain uses TRBV7-9 and TRBJ1-2; perhaps TRBD1 as D (6 bases). V dropped 6 bases and J dropped 7 bases, with 12 bases sitting between them. CDR3 length: 12 amino acids. The V gene's germline CDR1 is SEHNR and CDR2 FQNEAQ (reference sequence). CDR3 sequence: CASSWTVAGYTF. DNA of the CDR3: TGTGCCAGCAGTTGGACAGTTGCTGGCTACACCTTC. The full variable domain, with the rest looked up from reference TRBV7-9 and TRBJ1-2, is DTGVSQNPRHKITKRGQNVTFRCDPISEHNRLYWYRQTLGQGPEFLTYFQNEAQLEKSRLLSDRFSAERPKGSFSTLEIQRTEQGDSAMYLCASSWTVAGYTFGSGTRLTVV.

The genes are TRBV11-3 and TRBJ2-5, with D perhaps matching TRBD1 or TRBD2 (6 bases each). Germline CDR1 and CDR2: SGHNT and YENEEA. This CDR3 comprises 15 residues. V lost 4 bases to trimming and J lost 4 bases, with 16 bases between them. This CDR3 reads CASSYSGGGGETQYF. CDR3 nucleotides: TGTGCCAGCAGCTATAGCGGAGGGGGAGGAGAGACCCAGTACTTC. Supplemented by reference TRBV11-3 and TRBJ2-5, the full variable domain reads EAGVVQSPRYKIIEKKQPVAFWCNPISGHNTLYWYLQNLGQGPELLIRYENEEAVDDSQLPKDRFSAERLKGVDSTLKIQPAELGDSAVYLCASSYSGGGGETQYFGPGTRLLVL.

The V and J genes are TRBV28 and TRBJ1-6, with D possibly TRBD1 on 5 matching bases. Germline V gene lookup returns CDR1 MDHEN and CDR2 SYDVKM. V was cut by 4 bases and J by 6 bases, with 10 bases left in between. The CDR3 is 14 residues long. CDR3 region: CASSYPDSNSPLHF. DNA of the CDR3: TGTGCCAGCAGTTACCCCGACAGTAATTCACCCCTCCACTTT. Variable domain in full (rest from reference TRBV28 and TRBJ1-6): DVKVTQSSRYLVKRTGEKVFLECVQDMDHENMFWYRQDPGLGLRLIYFSYDVKMKEKGDIPEGYSVSREKKERFSLILESASTNQTSMYLCASSYPDSNSPLHFGNGTRLTVT.

The chain is built from TRBV5-8 and TRBJ2-1; D unclear. V was cut by 0 bases and J by 5 bases, with 12 bases left in between. The CDR3 is made up of 15 amino acids. Looked up from germline, CDR1 is SGHTS and CDR2 is YDEGEE. The CDR3 sequence is CASSLGSDPNNEQFF. The CDR3 coding sequence is TGTGCCAGCAGCTTGGGTTCGGACCCAAACAATGAGCAGTTCTTC.

The rearrangement links TRBV27 to TRBJ1-6; no clear D gene. CDR3 length: 14 residues. CDR1 is MNHEY, CDR2 SMNVEV, per germline (reference sequence). V was clipped by 8 bases and J by 6 bases, with 14 bases between them. As DNA, the CDR3 is TGTGCCAGCCGACGGGCAGAGTTTAATTCACCCCTCCACTTT. Encoded protein: CASRRAEFNSPLHF.

The genes are TRBV4-1 and TRBJ1-5; perhaps TRBD1 as D (5 bases). This CDR3 has 17 amino acids. With 0 bases removed from V and 4 bases from J, the gap between germline ends came to 16 bases. The V gene's germline CDR1 is MGHRA and CDR2 YSYEKL. CDR3: CASSQDRPRVSNQPQHF. As DNA, the CDR3 is TGCGCCAGCAGCCAAGATCGGCCCAGGGTCAGTAATCAGCCCCAGCATTTT.

V gene TRBV4-1 combines with J gene TRBJ2-1, with 10 nucleotides matching TRBD2. The germline gives CDR1 MGHRA, CDR2 YSYEKL. Losses at the gene ends were 1 base for V and 10 bases for J; bases not matched to a gene: 10. The CDR3 covers 16 residues. This CDR3 reads CASSQGWLAGAGEQFF. The CDR3 DNA follows: TGCGCCAGCAGCCAAGGTTGGCTAGCGGGGGCGGGGGAGCAGTTCTTC.

This sequence joins TRBV7-6 and TRBJ1-3; D call uncertain. This CDR3 comprises 15 residues. CDR1 and CDR2 from the germline V gene are SGHVS and FNYEAQ. Between the trimmed V and J ends, which lost 1 base and 0 bases, there was a span of 7 bases. The CDR3 region is CASSLGTDSGNTIYF. The CDR3 DNA follows: TGTGCCAGCAGCTTAGGGACTGACTCTGGAAACACCATATATTTT.

This clone was seen only a few times. The chain has TRBV6-5 and TRBJ1-2; D is undetermined. The CDR3 extends over 13 amino acids. V was cut by 0 bases and J by 4 bases, with 6 bases left in between. CDR1 and CDR2 from the germline V gene are MNHEY and SVGAGI. DNA for the CDR3: TGTGCCAGCAGTTACTCGGTGGGCTATGGCTACACCTTC. Translation: CASSYSVGYGYTF.

This clone was counted once. The gene calls are TRBV6-5 and TRBJ2-7; 11 bases fit TRBD1. J was trimmed by 4 bases and V by 6 bases; bases with no gene match: 5. The CDR3 has 14 residues. Per the germline V gene, CDR1 is MNHEY and CDR2 is SVGAGI. The CDR3 DNA follows: TGTGCCAGCAGGCCGGGACAGGGGGGTTACGAGCAGTACTTC. Protein sequence: CASRPGQGGYEQYF.

The chain carries TRBV19 and TRBJ2-1; D may be TRBD1 (5 bases). Germline V gene lookup returns CDR1 LNHDA and CDR2 SQIVND (reference sequence). The CDR3 has 15 amino acids. Trimming removed 5 bases from V and 4 bases from J, with 15 bases in between. The CDR3 DNA sequence: TGTGCCAGTAGTCGCCTAGGACACCTTTACAATGAGCAGTTCTTC. It specifies CASSRLGHLYNEQFF.

In its sample, this clone was seen once. V and J are TRBV10-3 and TRBJ2-3, with D perhaps assigned TRBD1 or TRBD2 (5 bases each). The length of the CDR3 is 13 residues. Per the germline V gene, CDR1 is ENHRY and CDR2 is SYGVKD. V lost 11 bases and J 4 bases, leaving 16 bases between the germline ends. The CDR3 region has the DNA TGTGCCTCAGGGACGTATCTCGCAGATACGCAGTATTTT. Translating gives CASGTYLADTQYF.

V usage is TRBV5-1 and J usage is TRBJ1-3; D gene uncertain. Trimming shortened V by 1 base and J by 4 bases, and 9 bases separated the two germline ends. The CDR3 loop spans 14 amino acids. CDR1 SGHRS and CDR2 YFSETQ come from the germline V gene. The CDR3 DNA is TGCGCCAGCAGCTTGAAAGGAGGCGGAAACACCATATATTTT. Amino acid sequence: CASSLKGGGNTIYF.

The chain carries TRBV9 and TRBJ2-4; the D is unclear. CDR1 is SGDLS and CDR2 is YYNGEE in the germline V gene. Between the trimmed V and J ends, which lost 4 bases and 4 bases, there was a span of 18 bases. The CDR3 has 16 residues. The CDR3 DNA sequence: TGTGCCAGCAGCCCTGACTCCGTTAGGGAAAAAAACATTCAGTACTTC. Its protein product is CASSPDSVREKNIQYF.

This chain joins TRBV7-3 and TRBJ2-5; D unresolved. Between the trimmed V and J ends, which lost 5 bases and 2 bases, there was a span of 9 bases. The CDR3 runs 13 residues. Germline CDR1 reads SGHTA; CDR2 reads FQGTGA. The chain's CDR3 is CASSRGRQETQYF. CDR3 DNA sequence: TGTGCCAGCAGCCGAGGCCGGCAAGAGACCCAGTACTTC.

The gene calls are TRBV5-4 and TRBJ1-4; D remains unclear. V was clipped by 4 bases and J by 6 bases, with 7 bases between them. CDR1 and CDR2 (germline): SGHNT, YYREEE (reference sequence). The CDR3 extends over 12 amino acids. CDR3: CASSQRDEKLFF. The CDR3 region has the DNA TGTGCCAGCAGCCAGAGGGATGAAAAACTGTTTTTT.

The gene calls are TRBV5-4 and TRBJ2-7, with a tentative D call TRBD1 (6 bases). The CDR3 is 15 amino acids. V was cut by 3 bases and J by 3 bases, with 16 bases left in between. Looked up from germline, CDR1 is SGHNT and CDR2 is YYREEE (reference sequence). The CDR3 sequence is CASSSLAGENYEQYF. CDR3 sequence (DNA): TGTGCCAGCAGCTCGCTAGCAGGGGAAAACTACGAGCAGTACTTC.

The V gene is TRBV7-2, the J gene TRBJ2-1, with no clear D. CDR1 and CDR2 from the germline V gene are SGHTA and FQGNSA. V was cut by 2 bases and J by 8 bases, with 13 bases left in between. The CDR3 loop spans 14 amino acids. This CDR3 reads CASSLQSRVDEQFF. The DNA of the CDR3 is TGTGCCAGCAGCTTACAGAGCCGGGTTGATGAGCAGTTCTTC.

V usage is TRBV28 and J usage is TRBJ2-1; tentatively, D is TRBD1 (6 bases). Trimming pared 6 bases from V and 5 bases from J, leaving 14 bases between. CDR1 MDHEN and CDR2 SYDVKM come from the germline V gene. The length of the CDR3 is 14 residues. CDR3: CASRILAGDNEQFF. Written as DNA, the CDR3 is TGTGCCAGCAGGATCCTAGCAGGGGACAATGAGCAGTTCTTC. The full variable domain, its missing parts supplied by reference TRBV28 and TRBJ2-1, is DVKVTQSSRYLVKRTGEKVFLECVQDMDHENMFWYRQDPGLGLRLIYFSYDVKMKEKGDIPEGYSVSREKKERFSLILESASTNQTSMYLCASRILAGDNEQFFGPGTRLTVL.

This clone was recorded only once. The genes are TRBV19 and TRBJ2-2; D not resolved. V lost 4 bases to trimming and J lost 3 bases, with 9 bases between them. Per the germline V gene, CDR1 is LNHDA and CDR2 is SQIVND (reference sequence). The CDR3 consists of 14 residues. The CDR3 protein is CASSTQTYTGELFF. The DNA for the CDR3 is TGTGCCAGTAGTACCCAAACGTACACCGGGGAGCTGTTTTTT.

The chain is built from TRBV25-1 and TRBJ1-3; perhaps TRBD1 as D (5 bases). The CDR3 sequence is 13 residues long. Trimming shortened V by 4 bases and J by 2 bases, and 6 bases separated the two germline ends. Germline values: CDR1 MGHDK, CDR2 SYGVNS. The CDR3 nucleotides are TGTGCCAGCAGTGGAGGGGCTGGAAACACCATATATTTT. Translating gives CASSGGAGNTIYF.

V gene TRBV27 combines with J gene TRBJ2-7; weak D call: TRBD1 (5 bases). This CDR3 comprises 14 residues. The germline V gene has CDR1 MNHEY and CDR2 SMNVEV (reference sequence). V was pared by 2 bases and J by 2 bases, with 10 bases between. CDR3 sequence: CASSLRQGTYEQYF. CDR3 in DNA: TGTGCCAGCAGTTTAAGGCAGGGCACCTACGAGCAGTACTTC.

The chain uses TRBV19 and TRBJ2-1, with 9 bases aligning to TRBD2. Trimming removed 7 bases from V and 3 bases from J; junction bases left unmatched: 28. Germline CDR1 reads LNHDA; CDR2 reads SQIVND (reference sequence). The CDR3 is 22 residues long. CDR3 nucleotides: TGTGCCAGTACCCCACCTTATTCGGATACTAGCGGGTCAGGGGCGCGCTACAATGAGCAGTTCTTC. It codes for CASTPPYSDTSGSGARYNEQFF.

The V and J genes are TRBV27 and TRBJ1-2, with TRBD1 as a possible D gene (5 bases). Germline values: CDR1 MNHEY, CDR2 SMNVEV (reference sequence). The CDR3 covers 15 residues. The V end lost 0 bases, the J end lost 2 bases, and 10 bases lay between the germline ends. The CDR3 coding sequence is TGTGCCAGCAGTTTATCTGGGACGGGGAACTATGGCTACACCTTC. Translated: CASSLSGTGNYGYTF.

J is TRBJ1-2 and V is TRBV2, with no clear D. The germline gives CDR1 SNHLY, CDR2 FYNNEI. V was cut by 8 bases and J by 4 bases, with 14 bases left in between. The length of the CDR3 is 13 residues. Written as DNA, the CDR3 is TGTGCCAGCCAGGACGGAGGGAGCTATGGCTACACCTTC. Translation gives CASQDGGSYGYTF.

The chain combines TRBV11-2 with TRBJ1-2, with TRBD1 identical over 9 bases. Germline CDR1 reads SGHAT; CDR2 reads FQNNGV. V gave up 2 bases and J gave up 4 bases; unmatched junction bases: 5. The CDR3 totals 15 residues. CDR3 bases: TGTGCCAGCAGCTTAACGGACAGGGGTTCCTATGGCTACACCTTC. Translated: CASSLTDRGSYGYTF.